Below, 18 T cell receptor beta chains from the same sample are listed, as sequenced in a study of cytomegalovirus exposure and HLA in healthy donors. The PCR employed 60 Vbeta primers together with 13 Jbeta primers. Produced via immunoSEQ multiplex PCR; TCRdb's table is partial and in-frame only. This repertoire includes about 130,000 clones. Sequencing used PBMCs. The source of these receptors is a man younger than 30 in good health and CMV-seronegative.

This rearrangement joins TRBV19 to TRBJ2-3, with 8 nucleotides matching TRBD1. The CDR3 extends over 14 amino acids. CDR1 and CDR2 from the germline V gene are LNHDA and SQIVND (reference sequence). With V trimmed by 9 bases and J by 2 bases, 7 bases remained unmatched. CDR3 in DNA: TGTGCCAGCGCCGGACAGGGATTCACAGATACGCAGTATTTT. This codes for CASAGQGFTDTQYF.

The chain couples TRBV13 to TRBJ2-2; 16 bases agree with TRBD2. The CDR3 spans 19 residues. Trimming removed 4 bases from V and 4 bases from J; junction bases left unmatched: 9. Germline CDR1 PRHDT, CDR2 FYEKMQ (reference sequence). The CDR3 is CASSSKGLAGGSSTGELFF. CDR3 bases: TGTGCCAGCAGCTCAAAGGGACTAGCGGGGGGGTCGAGCACCGGGGAGCTGTTTTTT.

The chain uses TRBV19 and TRBJ1-1, with D possibly matching TRBD1 (6 bases). Trimming took off 5 bases at V and 2 bases at J, with 12 bases between the two ends. Germline CDR1 and CDR2: LNHDA and SQIVND (reference sequence). This CDR3 is built from 14 residues. CDR3 sequence: CASSLQGLNTEAFF. In DNA, the CDR3 is TGTGCCAGTAGTTTACAGGGTCTTAACACTGAAGCTTTCTTT.

The chain carries TRBV9 and TRBJ2-5, with D possibly matching TRBD2 (5 bases). V was trimmed by 0 bases and J by 1 base, leaving 7 bases between them. This CDR3 comprises 14 residues. In germline, CDR1 is SGDLS, CDR2 YYNGEE. This CDR3 is CASSVGGPQETQYF. CDR3 DNA sequence: TGTGCCAGCAGCGTAGGCGGGCCCCAAGAGACCCAGTACTTC.

The gene calls are TRBV28 and TRBJ1-5; 8 nucleotides agree with TRBD1. J was trimmed by 5 bases and V by 1 base; bases with no gene match: 4. The CDR3 is 15 amino acids. Germline assignment: CDR1 MDHEN and CDR2 SYDVKM. This CDR3 reads CASSLFPGGDQPQHF. The CDR3 DNA sequence: TGTGCCAGCAGTTTATTCCCAGGGGGCGATCAGCCCCAGCATTTT.

The chain joins TRBV4-2 to TRBJ2-7; 8 positions agree with TRBD2. V shed 0 bases, J shed 6 bases, and the junction held 7 bases outside the gene matches. Germline V CDR1 and CDR2: LGHNA, YNFKEQ. The CDR3 extends over 15 amino acids. The chain's CDR3 is CASSQEAAGVPEQYF. DNA for the CDR3: TGTGCCAGCAGCCAAGAGGCAGCGGGAGTGCCCGAGCAGTACTTC.

The chain is built from TRBV5-1 and TRBJ2-5; perhaps TRBD1 as D (5 bases). The end of the DNA aligns better with TRBJ2-7, so the J call may be wrong. CDR1 and CDR2 (germline): SGHRS, YFSETQ. This CDR3 is 15 amino acids long. CDR3 nucleotides: TGCGCCAGCAGCTTTGGGGTAGGGGTGGCCTACGAGCAGTACTTC. Protein: CASSFGVGVAYEQYF.

J is TRBJ2-2 and V is TRBV6-5, with a weak D call TRBD2 (7 bases). This CDR3 spans 15 amino acids. V shed 5 bases and J shed 4 bases, with 14 bases lying between them. The V gene's germline CDR1 is MNHEY and CDR2 SVGAGI. The CDR3 is CASSTVGGLTGELFF. CDR3 bases: TGTGCCAGCAGTACCGTGGGGGGGCTCACCGGGGAGCTGTTTTTT.

The chain joins TRBV6-5 to TRBJ2-1, with D possibly TRBD2 on 5 matching bases. Germline CDR1 reads MNHEY; CDR2 reads SVGAGI. Trimming removed 6 bases from V and 3 bases from J, with 12 bases in between. The CDR3 is 14 amino acids. CDR3 amino acids: CASSPNGGYNEQFF. CDR3 nucleotide sequence: TGTGCCAGCAGCCCGAATGGAGGCTACAATGAGCAGTTCTTC.

The chain links TRBV7-6 to TRBJ2-1; TRBD2 aligns across 13 bases. The CDR3 extends over 16 amino acids. Unmatched junction bases numbered 2, after V lost 1 base and J lost 5 bases. The germline V gene encodes CDR1 SGHVS and CDR2 FNYEAQ. The CDR3 region has the DNA TGTGCCAGCAGCTTAGGGGGGACTAGCGGGAACAATGAGCAGTTCTTC. Protein product: CASSLGGTSGNNEQFF.

V and J are TRBV5-1 and TRBJ1-2, with D hard to call. V lost 4 bases and J lost 8, with 18 bases in between. Germline CDR1 is SGHRS and CDR2 is YFSETQ. This CDR3 spans 14 amino acids. The CDR3 DNA reads TGCGCCAGCAGCCCGACTCCGGGTTCTCCCGGCTACACCTTC. It is translated as CASSPTPGSPGYTF.

This chain uses TRBV15 with TRBJ2-3; 10 bases match TRBD2. This CDR3 spans 15 amino acids. V dropped 0 bases and J dropped 9; count of bases not matched to a gene: 6. CDR1 and CDR2 (germline): LNHNV, YYDKDF (reference sequence). CDR3 amino acids: CATSRDRGAGGTQYF. The CDR3 region has the DNA TGTGCCACCAGCAGAGATAGGGGAGCGGGAGGGACGCAGTATTTT. The complete variable domain, with remaining parts taken from reference TRBV15 and TRBJ2-3, reads DAMVIQNPRYQVTQFGKPVTLSCSQTLNHNVMYWYQQKSSQAPKLLFHYYDKDFNNEADTPDNFQSRRPNTSFCFLDIRSPGLGDTAMYLCATSRDRGAGGTQYFGPGTRLTVL.

The chain couples TRBV14 to TRBJ2-7; 7 bases agree with TRBD2. Per germline, CDR1 SGHDN and CDR2 FVKESK. V lost 4 bases and J lost 0; bases outside the gene matches: 6. The CDR3 has 15 residues. The CDR3 DNA sequence: TGTGCCAGCAGCCCACGTCTAGCGGACTCCTACGAGCAGTACTTC. This sequence encodes CASSPRLADSYEQYF.

The chain joins TRBV7-3 to TRBJ2-3; TRBD2 matches 14 bases. Germline lookup yields CDR1 SGHTA and CDR2 FQGTGA. With V trimmed by 5 bases and J by 4 bases, 2 bases remained unmatched. This CDR3 comprises 15 residues. The CDR3, as DNA: TGTGCCAGCAGCCAGACTAGCGGGAGGGCAGATACGCAGTATTTT. Its protein is CASSQTSGRADTQYF.

J is TRBJ2-1 and V is TRBV4-1, with D possibly TRBD2 on 6 matching bases. The V and J ends lost 0 bases and 9 bases respectively, with 9 bases between them. The length of the CDR3 is 13 residues. CDR1 is MGHRA and CDR2 is YSYEKL in the germline V gene. The CDR3 sequence is CASSQDGGTEQFF. The CDR3, as DNA: TGCGCCAGCAGCCAAGATGGAGGGACTGAGCAGTTCTTC.

This chain connects TRBV28 to TRBJ2-7; TRBD1 aligns across 8 bases. J gave up 3 bases and V 5 bases, and 12 bases lay outside the gene matches. Germline V CDR1 and CDR2: MDHEN, SYDVKM. CDR3 size: 16 residues. In nucleotides, the CDR3 is TGTGCCAGCAGTCTCAGCAGGGGGCGACGTCTCTACGAGCAGTACTTC. It yields the protein CASSLSRGRRLYEQYF.

This rearrangement joins TRBV7-2 to TRBJ2-3; no clear D gene. There are 17 residues in the CDR3. Germline V gene data show CDR1 as SGHTA and CDR2 as FQGNSA. V lost 2 bases and J 4 bases, leaving 19 bases between the germline ends. CDR3 region: CASSLRPPGLGPDTQYF. CDR3 DNA: TGTGCCAGCAGCTTAAGGCCTCCTGGTTTGGGCCCAGATACGCAGTATTTT.

The gene calls are TRBV7-9 and TRBJ2-7; 11 nucleotides line up with TRBD1. V trimming: 5 bases; J trimming: 3 bases; junction bases outside the gene matches: 9. From germline, CDR1 is SEHNR and CDR2 FQNEAQ (reference sequence). This CDR3 has 16 residues. The CDR3 protein is CASSTPGGTGGYEQYF. The CDR3, as DNA: TGTGCCAGCAGCACCCCCGGTGGGACAGGGGGCTACGAGCAGTACTTC.